Listed here are 32 T cell receptor beta chains from one sample, sequenced in a study of T cells after yellow fever vaccination. TCRdb reprocessed the 5' RACE reads with MiXCR, giving one entry per CDR3 protein. The sample lists around 46,000 distinct CDR3 sequences, under 8% occurring once. This material consisted of CD8+ T cells not binding an NS4B(214-222) dextramer, sorted from PBMCs, taken 45 days after the yellow fever booster vaccination. The receptors come from a man aged 25 to 40 who received the YFV17D yellow fever vaccine.

Ten or more counts support this clonotype. The chain carries TRBV7-2 and TRBJ2-1, with a possible D match to TRBD2 (5 bases). The CDR3 runs to 15 residues. V was clipped by 5 bases and J by 2 bases, with 13 bases between them. CDR1 SGHTA and CDR2 FQGNSA come from the germline V gene. The CDR3 sequence is CASSAAELAYNEQFF. CDR3 in DNA: TGTGCCAGCAGCGCAGCGGAGCTAGCCTACAATGAGCAGTTCTTC.

There are many counts of this clonotype. The rearrangement links TRBV3-1 to TRBJ2-7, with TRBD2 matching over 7 bases. Trimming at V came to 1 base and at J to 4 bases, leaving 1 base not matched to a gene. This CDR3 region has 13 residues. CDR1 is LGHDT, CDR2 YNNKEL, per germline (reference sequence). The CDR3 DNA is TGTGCCAGCAGCCAAGGGACTAGGTACGAGCAGTACTTC. This gives the protein CASSQGTRYEQYF.

This clonotype was detected many times. The chain links TRBV4-3 to TRBJ2-7; TRBD2 matches at 9 bases. Trimming at V came to 1 base and at J to 2 bases, leaving 9 bases not matched to a gene. The CDR3 extends over 17 amino acids. Looked up from germline, CDR1 is LGHNA and CDR2 is YSLEER. As DNA, the CDR3 is TGCGCCAGCAGCCAAGGTCTAGCGGGACCCGCCGCCTACGAGCAGTACTTC. Translated, it gives CASSQGLAGPAAYEQYF.

This clonotype was counted at least ten times. The chain links TRBV4-1 to TRBJ2-2; D uncertain. With 5 bases removed from V and 2 bases from J, the gap between germline ends came to 18 bases. Germline assignment: CDR1 MGHRA and CDR2 YSYEKL. CDR3 length: 17 amino acids. CDR3 in DNA: TGCGCCAGCAGCTCAACCCCGATAGGACCCAACACCGGGGAGCTGTTTTTT. Encoded protein: CASSSTPIGPNTGELFF.

This clonotype was recorded many times. The chain joins TRBV6-1 to TRBJ2-4, with D possibly being TRBD2 (6 bases). The CDR3 totals 13 residues. V was cut by 6 bases and J by 8 bases, with 14 bases left in between. From germline, CDR1 is MNHNS and CDR2 SASEGT. The CDR3 protein is CASSGGTGDIQYF. The CDR3 nucleotides read TGTGCCAGCAGCGGAGGCACGGGGGACATTCAGTACTTC.

This clonotype showed up many times. This sequence joins TRBV12-3 or TRBV12-4 and TRBJ2-5; 11 nucleotides align to TRBD2. The CDR3 has 14 amino acids. With V trimmed by 5 bases and J by 3 bases, 2 bases remained unmatched. CDR3 sequence: CASSLLAGEETQYF. The CDR3 DNA reads as TGTGCCAGCAGTCTACTAGCGGGGGAAGAGACCCAGTACTTC.

There are many counts of this clonotype. The chain links TRBV25-1 to TRBJ1-2; D gene ambiguous. V was pared by 3 bases and J by 0 bases, with 2 bases between. The CDR3 length is 12 residues. From germline, CDR1 is MGHDK and CDR2 SYGVNS. The CDR3 here is CASSDTNYGYTF. CDR3 in DNA: TGTGCCAGCAGTGACACTAACTATGGCTACACCTTC.

This clonotype was seen at least ten times. This chain links TRBV3-1 with TRBJ1-5; D is unclear. Trimming stripped 0 bases from V and 6 bases from J, with 18 bases between. Germline-derived CDR1 and CDR2 are LGHDT and YNNKEL (reference sequence). This CDR3 region has 17 residues. CDR3 in amino acids: CASSQDYAYGIAQPQHF. The CDR3 DNA sequence: TGTGCCAGCAGCCAAGACTACGCTTACGGGATCGCTCAGCCCCAGCATTTT.

This clonotype came up many times. The rearrangement links TRBV2 to TRBJ2-1; 8 bases align to TRBD2. V dropped 6 bases and J dropped 7; count of bases not matched to a gene: 8. There are 14 residues in the CDR3. CDR1 and CDR2 from the germline V gene are SNHLY and FYNNEI. CDR3 nucleotides: TGTGCCAGCAGGCCCGATGGACTAGCAAATGAGCAGTTCTTC. It codes for CASRPDGLANEQFF.

This clonotype has ten or more counts. This chain connects TRBV2 to TRBJ2-5, with 9 bases lining up with TRBD2. V lost 5 bases and J lost 4; bases outside the gene matches: 8. This CDR3 comprises 15 residues. The germline V gene has CDR1 SNHLY and CDR2 FYNNEI. The DNA of the CDR3 is TGTGCCAGCAGTTACCAACCGACTAGCGGAGAGACCCAGTACTTC. Amino acid sequence: CASSYQPTSGETQYF.

This clonotype was counted at least ten times. The rearrangement uses TRBV10-2 and TRBJ2-2; D remains ambiguous. Germline-derived CDR1 and CDR2 are WSHSY and SAAADI. The CDR3 spans 13 residues. V lost 2 bases to trimming and J lost 6 bases, with 7 bases between them. The CDR3 sequence: CASSEKAPGELFF. CDR3 DNA: TGCGCCAGCAGTGAGAAGGCGCCCGGGGAGCTGTTTTTT.

Of note for this clonotype: This may stem from a read error, because a much larger clone lies one nucleotide away. The chain carries TRBV4-2 and TRBJ2-1; TRBD2 agrees at 7 bases. The germline CDR1 and CDR2 sequences are LGHNA and YNFKEQ. With V trimmed by 2 bases and J by 12 bases, 7 bases remained unmatched. The CDR3 extends over 13 amino acids. The CDR3 bases are TGTGCCAGCAGCCAACGTCGGGGGGATGGGCAGTTCTTC. Its protein product is CASSQRRGDGQFF.

A word on this clonotype: A clone one base away is much larger, so this may be a read error. The V gene is TRBV5-1, the J gene TRBJ2-7; maybe TRBD1 (6 bases). The germline V gene encodes CDR1 SGHRS and CDR2 YFSETQ. V was shortened by 1 base and J by 3 bases, with 14 bases between the two germline ends. CDR3 length equals 15 residues. This CDR3 reads CASSLPRTDCYEQYF. The CDR3 coding sequence is TGCGCCAGCAGCTTGCCCAGGACAGACTGCTACGAGCAGTACTTC.

This clonotype was recorded many times. The gene calls are TRBV12-3 or TRBV12-4 and TRBJ2-3; D might be TRBD2 (6 bases). Trimming stripped 6 bases from V and 5 bases from J, with 21 bases between. The CDR3 is 16 residues long. CDR3 DNA sequence: TGTGCCAGCAGGCTCGCGGGGAGCGGAGCCGAAGATACGCAGTATTTT. It is translated as CASRLAGSGAEDTQYF.

This clonotype has a count of ten or more. This chain joins TRBV7-9 and TRBJ2-7; D may be TRBD1 (6 bases). Per germline, CDR1 SEHNR and CDR2 FQNEAQ (reference sequence). CDR3 length: 14 residues. V shed 5 bases and J shed 3 bases, with 14 bases lying between them. This chain's CDR3 is CASSQPDSLYEQYF. For the CDR3, the DNA is TGTGCCAGCAGCCAACCGGACAGCCTCTACGAGCAGTACTTC. The variable domain in full, completed from reference TRBV7-9 and TRBJ2-7, reads DTGVSQNPRHKITKRGQNVTFRCDPISEHNRLYWYRQTLGQGPEFLTYFQNEAQLEKSRLLSDRFSAERPKGSFSTLEIQRTEQGDSAMYLCASSQPDSLYEQYFGPGTRLTVT.

A note on this clonotype: A read error may be the cause here, since a much bigger clone is one base away. The rearrangement links TRBV6-5 to TRBJ2-1; D gene ambiguous. The germline gives CDR1 MNHEY, CDR2 SVGAGI. Deletions cut 6 bases from V and 7 bases from J, with 10 bases between. This CDR3 has 12 residues. The CDR3 region is CASSQPMNEQFF. The CDR3 DNA follows: TGTGCCAGCAGCCAGCCTATGAATGAGCAGTTCTTC.

On this clonotype itself: Being one base from a much bigger clone, this may be a read error. The CDR3 loop is CASSRGLAGDTSGELFF. The CDR3 coding sequence is TGTGCCAGCAGCCGGGGGTTAGCGGGAGATACGTCCGGGGAGCTGTTTTTT. The V gene is TRBV7-6, the J gene TRBJ2-2; the match to TRBD2 covers 9 bases. The CDR3 spans 17 residues. V trimming: 5 bases; J trimming: 6 bases; junction bases outside the gene matches: 13. Germline CDR1 is SGHVS and CDR2 is FNYEAQ.

This clonotype occurred many times. The chain uses TRBV27 and TRBJ2-2; tentative D call: TRBD1 (5 bases). The CDR3 consists of 15 residues. V was pared by 5 bases and J by 1 base, with 11 bases between. Germline V gene data show CDR1 as MNHEY and CDR2 as SMNVEV (reference sequence). The chain's CDR3 is CASSPWGGNTGELFF. The CDR3 DNA sequence: TGTGCCAGCAGTCCCTGGGGCGGGAACACCGGGGAGCTGTTTTTT.

The chain has TRBV5-1 and TRBJ2-1, with D possibly TRBD2 on 5 matching bases. Deletions cut 1 base from V and 8 bases from J, with 19 bases between. The length of the CDR3 is 16 residues. Germline-derived CDR1 and CDR2 are SGHRS and YFSETQ. The CDR3 reads CASSLSLARVTDEQFF. The CDR3 nucleotides read TGCGCCAGCAGCTTGTCTCTAGCTAGAGTTACTGATGAGCAGTTCTTC.

This clonotype was counted ten times or more. The chain recombines TRBV7-2 with TRBJ2-2; 7 nucleotides line up with TRBD1. V lost 7 bases and J lost 5; bases outside the gene matches: 10. Germline CDR1 is SGHTA and CDR2 is FQGNSA. The length of the CDR3 is 15 residues. CDR3 sequence reads: CASTLPGGRTGELFF. DNA of the CDR3: TGTGCCAGCACCCTTCCAGGGGGAAGGACCGGGGAGCTGTTTTTT.

This clonotype was counted ten times or more. V gene TRBV7-2 combines with J gene TRBJ2-3, with D tentatively TRBD2 (5 bases). From germline, CDR1 is SGHTA and CDR2 FQGNSA. The CDR3 spans 16 residues. The V end lost 4 bases, the J end lost 4 bases, and 18 bases lay between the germline ends. The CDR3 loop is CASSSYRDGGSDTQYF. As DNA, the CDR3 is TGTGCCAGCAGCTCATACCGGGATGGTGGTTCAGATACGCAGTATTTT.

This clonotype was observed many times. V usage is TRBV25-1 and J usage is TRBJ1-2; D uncertain. The V end was cut by 0 bases, the J end by 1 base, with 3 bases between. The CDR3 contains 13 residues. Germline CDR1 MGHDK, CDR2 SYGVNS. CDR3 region: CASSEYFNYGYTF. The CDR3, as DNA: TGTGCCAGCAGTGAATACTTTAACTATGGCTACACCTTC.

This clonotype was counted at least ten times. CDR3 region: CASSLAPSGATGELFF. CDR3 DNA sequence: TGTGCCAGCAGCTTAGCGCCTAGCGGGGCGACCGGGGAGCTGTTTTTT. The V and J genes are TRBV7-2 and TRBJ2-2; 9 nucleotides line up with TRBD2. The germline V gene encodes CDR1 SGHTA and CDR2 FQGNSA. This CDR3 is built from 16 residues. Trimming cost V 0 bases and J 5 bases; bases outside gene matches: 4. The full variable domain, with the rest looked up from reference TRBV7-2 and TRBJ2-2, is GAGVSQSPSNKVTEKGKDVELRCDPISGHTALYWYRQSLGQGLEFLIYFQGNSAPDKSGLPSDRFSAERTGGSVSTLTIQRTQQEDSAVYLCASSLAPSGATGELFFGEGSRLTVL.

This clonotype has a handful of counts. The chain couples TRBV20-1 to TRBJ2-3, with 7 bases aligning to TRBD2. This CDR3 comprises 15 residues. V lost 0 bases, J lost 6 bases, and 9 bases stayed unmatched. The V gene's germline CDR1 is DFQATT and CDR2 SNEGSKA (reference sequence). The CDR3 reads CSARDGGGSGDTQYF. The DNA of the CDR3 is TGCAGTGCTAGAGATGGGGGGGGGAGTGGCGATACGCAGTATTTT.

This clonotype was found many times. J is TRBJ1-5 and V is TRBV5-1; 9 bases fit TRBD1. Germline trimming cut 3 bases from V and 1 base from J; bases unmatched to any gene: 2. CDR1 SGHRS and CDR2 YFSETQ come from the germline V gene. This CDR3 spans 15 amino acids. The CDR3 bases are TGCGCCAGCAGCTCTGGACAGGGGAGCAATCAGCCCCAGCATTTT. As protein: CASSSGQGSNQPQHF. Drawing the rest from reference TRBV5-1 and TRBJ1-5, the complete variable domain is KAGVTQTPRYLIKTRGQQVTLSCSPISGHRSVSWYQQTPGQGLQFLFEYFSETQRNKGNFPGRFSGRQFSNSRSEMNVSTLELGDSALYLCASSSGQGSNQPQHFGDGTRLSIL.

This clonotype was counted a single time. Possible read error: a much larger clone is one base away. This rearrangement joins TRBV20-1 to TRBJ2-1; D is undetermined. The germline V gene encodes CDR1 DFQATT and CDR2 SNEGSKA (reference sequence). This CDR3 is 16 amino acids long. The V gene lost 2 bases and the J gene lost 3 bases, with 17 bases spanning the gap. CDR3 bases: TGCAGTGCTAGACCAATTAGCTGGTCCGACTACAATGAGCAGTTCTTC. It specifies CSARPISWSDYNEQFF.

In its sample, this clonotype was seen many times. The chain recombines TRBV20-1 with TRBJ1-2; a weak D match, TRBD1 (6 bases). Germline loops: CDR1 DFQATT, CDR2 SNEGSKA (reference sequence). Trimming pared 1 base from V and 4 bases from J, leaving 10 bases between. The CDR3 runs to 13 residues. The CDR3 loop reads CSARGQAGYGYTF. The CDR3 DNA reads TGCAGTGCTAGAGGACAGGCCGGCTATGGCTACACCTTC.

Ten or more counts support this clonotype. The chain uses TRBV7-8 and TRBJ2-3; 9 bases match TRBD2. With V trimmed by 5 bases and J by 2 bases, 2 bases remained unmatched. The CDR3 consists of 14 residues. Germline loops: CDR1 SGHVS, CDR2 FQNEAQ. CDR3 nucleotide sequence: TGTGCCAGCAGCCCTAGCGGGGTCACAGATACGCAGTATTTT. Translating it yields CASSPSGVTDTQYF.

The sample holds many counts of this clonotype. The CDR3 nucleotides are TGTGCCAGCAGCGGTGTCTACGAGCAGTACTTC. Translation: CASSGVYEQYF. The chain uses TRBV5-4 and TRBJ2-7; unclear D gene. There are 11 residues in the CDR3. Germline-derived CDR1 and CDR2 are SGHNT and YYREEE (reference sequence). Trimming stripped 4 bases from V and 3 bases from J, with 5 bases between.

This clonotype was detected ten times or more. CDR3 DNA sequence: TGTGCCAGCAGTCCCAGATACCAAGAGACCCAGTACTTC. Protein product: CASSPRYQETQYF. The chain has TRBV12-3 or TRBV12-4 and TRBJ2-5, with D uncertain. Trimming stripped 5 bases from V and 0 bases from J, with 7 bases between. This CDR3 comprises 13 residues.

The chain links TRBV29-1 to TRBJ2-7, with D possibly being TRBD1 or TRBD2 (6 bases each). CDR3 length: 14 amino acids. The V gene's germline CDR1 is SQVTM and CDR2 ANQGSEA. Between the trimmed V and J ends, which lost 7 bases and 0 bases, there was a span of 16 bases. CDR3 nucleotide sequence: TGCAGCGCCGGGGGCCTTACCAGCTCCTACGAGCAGTACTTC. Its translation is CSAGGLTSSYEQYF.

This clonotype was recorded at least ten times. This sequence joins TRBV27 and TRBJ1-5, with D uncertain. The germline gives CDR1 MNHEY, CDR2 SMNVEV (reference sequence). The CDR3 is 14 residues long. The ends were cut back, 6 bases at V and 6 bases at J, with 15 bases in the middle. The CDR3 loop reads CASSAEGTPQPQHF. DNA of the CDR3: TGTGCCAGCAGCGCCGAAGGAACCCCTCAGCCCCAGCATTTT.